A selection of T cell receptor beta chains follows, all from one sample in a study of T-cell memory formation after mild COVID-19. TCRdb analysed the 5' RACE reads with MiXCR anew, one entry per CDR3 protein. The data hold almost 250,000 distinct CDR3 sequences, with 15% observed a single time. The specimen sequenced was PBMCs or a T cell subset sorted from them (not recorded which). These receptors all stem from an adult woman who had mild COVID-19 (a few samples of this study predate the infection). Cell type and time point are not known. The CDR3 runs from the conserved cysteine through the conserved F or W. A clone size is listed for some rows: how often the clone was seen (once, few, many), or a class if it is expanded.

clone size: -; V gene: TRBV7-3; J gene: TRBJ2-3; CDR3 protein: CASSLSRDSPDTQYF
clone size: few; V gene: TRBV19; J gene: TRBJ2-7; CDR3 protein: CASSIRPSGRATYEQYF
clone size: -; V gene: TRBV6-5; J gene: TRBJ2-2; CDR3 protein: CASSYSRDRVSLVGELFF
clone size: -; V gene: TRBV18; J gene: TRBJ1-5; CDR3 protein: CASSPDRFYQPQHF
clone size: -; V gene: TRBV29-1; J gene: TRBJ2-7; CDR3 protein: CSGDRGGEQYF
clone size: -; V gene: TRBV6-6; J gene: TRBJ2-1; CDR3 protein: CASRSLGSGSHNEQFF
clone size: few; V gene: TRBV20-1; J gene: TRBJ1-1; CDR3 protein: CSARDGTGGSTEAFF
clone size: few; V gene: TRBV5-8; J gene: TRBJ2-6; CDR3 protein: CASSFGISGANVLTF
clone size: few; V gene: TRBV7-2; J gene: TRBJ1-2; CDR3 protein: CASSLGPNSGGYTF
clone size: -; V gene: TRBV5-4; J gene: TRBJ2-5; CDR3 protein: CASSPTGGEGGTQYF
clone size: -; V gene: TRBV18; J gene: TRBJ1-1; CDR3 protein: CASSPPGGTRKAFF
clone size: many; V gene: TRBV11-3; J gene: TRBJ2-2; CDR3 protein: CASSFEGAGELFF
clone size: -; V gene: TRBV5-1; J gene: TRBJ2-1; CDR3 protein: CASSLGLAGDGNEQFF
clone size: many; V gene: TRBV5-1; J gene: TRBJ2-2; CDR3 protein: CASSRASSNTGELFF
clone size: -; V gene: TRBV16; J gene: TRBJ1-1; CDR3 protein: CASSQDKHEAFF
clone size: -; V gene: TRBV6-5; J gene: TRBJ2-5; CDR3 protein: CASSYSYAVLQETQYF
clone size: many; V gene: TRBV7-2; J gene: TRBJ2-2; CDR3 protein: CASSSFSELGELFF
clone size: -; V gene: TRBV6-5; J gene: TRBJ2-3; CDR3 protein: CASSLKLSTDTQYF
clone size: -; V gene: TRBV7-8; J gene: TRBJ1-1; CDR3 protein: CASSLGRQEAFF
clone size: -; V gene: TRBV5-1; J gene: TRBJ2-1; CDR3 protein: CASSVGDTYNEQFF
clone size: -; V gene: TRBV4-3; J gene: TRBJ1-3; CDR3 protein: CASSQAGQGNTIYF
clone size: -; V gene: TRBV7-2; J gene: TRBJ2-5; CDR3 protein: CASSLGPGLGETQYF
clone size: few; V gene: TRBV18; J gene: TRBJ2-5; CDR3 protein: CASSLGMAETQYF
clone size: -; V gene: TRBV7-2; J gene: TRBJ2-7; CDR3 protein: CASSKLGTYEQYF
clone size: few; V gene: TRBV6-2/TRBV6-3; J gene: TRBJ1-1; CDR3 protein: CASNPIQAAEAFF
clone size: few; V gene: TRBV20-1; J gene: TRBJ2-3; CDR3 protein: CSAKTSGRTDTQYF
clone size: -; V gene: TRBV7-9; J gene: TRBJ2-5; CDR3 protein: CASSLGGTGRTSSETQYF
clone size: few; V gene: TRBV19; J gene: TRBJ1-2; CDR3 protein: CASSTGQGASGYTF
clone size: -; V gene: TRBV4-2; J gene: TRBJ2-3; CDR3 protein: CASSQELRSAGADTQYF
clone size: -; V gene: TRBV12-3/TRBV12-4; J gene: TRBJ2-2; CDR3 protein: CASSRTGLLAGELFF
clone size: few; V gene: TRBV12-5; J gene: TRBJ2-2; CDR3 protein: CASGFGGTNTGELFF
clone size: few; V gene: TRBV29-1; J gene: TRBJ2-1; CDR3 protein: CSVEGTSSYNEQFF
clone size: -; V gene: TRBV6-5; J gene: TRBJ2-7; CDR3 protein: CASSYSNTGYQQYF
clone size: many; V gene: TRBV4-2; J gene: TRBJ2-7; CDR3 protein: CASSGQGTYEQYF
clone size: few; V gene: TRBV6-6; J gene: TRBJ2-3; CDR3 protein: CASRPGQGSDTQYF
clone size: -; V gene: TRBV7-8; J gene: TRBJ2-1; CDR3 protein: CASSFKPWGGEQFF
clone size: few; V gene: TRBV6-2/TRBV6-3; J gene: TRBJ1-5; CDR3 protein: CASSQRTGRTGNQPQHF
clone size: few; V gene: TRBV11-2; J gene: TRBJ2-6; CDR3 protein: CASGPTASGANVLTF
clone size: few; V gene: TRBV6-4; J gene: TRBJ2-3; CDR3 protein: CASSPTTAQGRGDTQYF
clone size: many; V gene: TRBV20-1; J gene: TRBJ2-7; CDR3 protein: CSAPQLAGWTEQYF